These 5 T cell receptor beta chains originate from one sample sequenced in a study of blood T cell repertoires in COVID-19. Clones were sequenced by immunoSEQ multiplex PCR, and TCRdb holds only the in-frame ones, with some missing. Found here are 30,000 to 35,000 clones, over 75% of them singletons; the top ten hold 11% to 15%. The material sequenced was peripheral blood. These receptors were obtained from a man aged 55 to 70 with active COVID-19.

This chain links TRBV24-1 with TRBJ1-1; 7 bases match TRBD1. The V gene's germline CDR1 is KGHDR and CDR2 SFDVKD. This CDR3 contains 15 residues. Trimming removed 9 bases from V and 0 bases from J; junction bases left unmatched: 9. CDR3 coding DNA: TGTGCCACCCAGTCCCCGGGACAGATGAACACTGAAGCTTTCTTT. This codes for CATQSPGQMNTEAFF.

The chain uses TRBV5-6 and TRBJ2-7, with D perhaps TRBD2 (6 bases). Germline CDR1 is SGHDT and CDR2 is YYEEEE. This CDR3 comprises 14 residues. V was pared by 4 bases and J by 5 bases, with 16 bases between. The CDR3 DNA follows: TGTGCCAGCAGCCCGGCGTGGGGGGTCGACGAGCAGTACTTC. This gives the protein CASSPAWGVDEQYF.

The rearrangement links TRBV7-8 to TRBJ2-2, with 10 bases that match TRBD1. The V and J ends lost 5 bases and 6 bases, in that order; junction bases with no gene match: 6. CDR3 length equals 15 residues. The V gene's germline CDR1 is SGHVS and CDR2 FQNEAQ. The CDR3 coding sequence is TGTGCCAGCAGCCAGCTGACAGGGGGCTCCGGGGAGCTGTTTTTT. Protein sequence: CASSQLTGGSGELFF.

This chain uses TRBV10-3 with TRBJ1-1; a weak D match, TRBD1 (5 bases). With 4 bases removed from V and 2 bases from J, the gap between germline ends came to 11 bases. Looked up from germline, CDR1 is ENHRY and CDR2 is SYGVKD. The CDR3 is 14 amino acids. CDR3 DNA sequence: TGTGCCATCAGTGCGGCAGGGATCAACACTGAAGCTTTCTTT. Encoded protein: CAISAAGINTEAFF.

The J gene is TRBJ2-5, the V gene TRBV4-2; D may be TRBD1 (5 bases). Germline CDR1 and CDR2: LGHNA and YNFKEQ. V was shortened by 1 base and J by 2 bases, with 8 bases between the two germline ends. The CDR3 is 14 residues long. CDR3 sequence: CASSQGTMQETQYF. As DNA, the CDR3 is TGTGCCAGCAGCCAAGGGACAATGCAAGAGACCCAGTACTTC.